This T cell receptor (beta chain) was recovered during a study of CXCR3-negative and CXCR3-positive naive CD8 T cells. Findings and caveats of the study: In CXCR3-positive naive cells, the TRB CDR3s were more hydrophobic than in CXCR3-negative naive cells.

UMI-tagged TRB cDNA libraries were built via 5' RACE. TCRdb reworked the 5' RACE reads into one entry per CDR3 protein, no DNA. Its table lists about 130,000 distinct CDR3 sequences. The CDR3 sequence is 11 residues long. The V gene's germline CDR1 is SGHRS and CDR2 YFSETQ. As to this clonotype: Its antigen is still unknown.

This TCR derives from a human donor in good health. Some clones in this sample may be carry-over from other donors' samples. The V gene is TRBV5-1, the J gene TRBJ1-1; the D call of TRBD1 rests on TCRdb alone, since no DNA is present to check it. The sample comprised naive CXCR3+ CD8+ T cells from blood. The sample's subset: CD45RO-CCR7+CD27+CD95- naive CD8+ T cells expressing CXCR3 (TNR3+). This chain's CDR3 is CASSLGQEAFF. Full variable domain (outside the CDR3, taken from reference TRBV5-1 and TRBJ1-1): KAGVTQTPRYLIKTRGQQVTLSCSPISGHRSVSWYQQTPGQGLQFLFEYFSETQRNKGNFPGRFSGRQFSNSRSEMNVSTLELGDSALYLCASSLGQEAFFGQGTRLTVV.